The clone carrying this TCR beta chain was picked up many times. The data are from a study of human T cells and chemical hapten exposure. In germline, CDR1 is DFQATT, CDR2 SNEGSKA (reference sequence). This CDR3 comprises 13 residues. V trimming: 6 bases; J trimming: 1 base; junction bases outside the gene matches: 5. Regarding time point: patch test 1, 2 weeks after DPC sensitization. Regarding treatment: therapeutic diphenylcyclopropenone sensitization with weekly scalp DPC. Separate cDNA molecules received unique molecular identifiers, which the library attached to them. Original processing methods: Samples had a median of around 91,000 TCRs, ranging roughly 23,224 to 750,000. MiXCR, applied by TCRdb to the RACE reads, yields one record per CDR3 protein. TCRdb, not the authors, supplied the V and J calls. The sample shows around 77,000 distinct CDR3 sequences, 9.8% of them seen only once.

The chain carries TRBV20-1 and TRBJ2-5; 7 nucleotides align to TRBD1. Sequences were derived from whole blood, sampled in connection with sensitization to the hapten diphenylcyclopropenone (DPC). The TCR originated in a middle-aged woman with alopecia areata. Some clones in this sample may be carry-over from other donors' samples. The CDR3 nucleotides read TGCAGTGCCCCCGGGACAGCCCAAGAGACCCAGTACTTC. This encodes CSAPGTAQETQYF.